One sample yielded the 20 T cell receptor beta chains listed below, sequenced in a study of shared clonotypes between healthy human individuals. Method: immunoSEQ multiplex PCR; TCRdb's copy keeps in-frame clones and lacks some. The sample carries 2.3 million or so clones, over 90% recorded once. Sequencing was carried out using naive CD4+ T cells from PBMCs. The subset here: CD45RA+ positively selected. These receptor sequences come from a man between 18 and 29 years old in good health. Some clones in this sample may be carry-over from other donors' samples.

The chain has TRBV7-3 and TRBJ1-1; no clear D gene. The CDR3 has 13 amino acids. Germline lookup yields CDR1 SGHTA and CDR2 FQGTGA. The V gene lost 5 bases and the J gene lost 7 bases, with 14 bases spanning the gap. The CDR3 loop is CASSTGPLDEAFF. DNA of the CDR3: TGTGCCAGCAGCACCGGGCCTCTTGATGAAGCTTTCTTT.

The chain recombines TRBV27 with TRBJ2-2; D is unclear. Germline V gives CDR1 MNHEY, CDR2 SMNVEV (reference sequence). The CDR3 runs to 14 residues. V dropped 9 bases and J dropped 0 bases, with 11 bases sitting between them. CDR3 sequence (DNA): TGTGCCAGTAATAGGGAACCGAACACCGGGGAGCTGTTTTTT. Translating gives CASNREPNTGELFF.

This chain connects TRBV2 to TRBJ1-5; D not resolved. The length of the CDR3 is 14 residues. V lost 1 base, J lost 6 bases, and 10 bases lay in between. From germline, CDR1 is SNHLY and CDR2 FYNNEI. CDR3 bases: TGTGCCAGCAGTGAAGGTGCGGCTGTTCAGCCCCAGCATTTT. The encoded protein is CASSEGAAVQPQHF.

V is TRBV18 and J is TRBJ1-2, with D possibly being TRBD1 (6 bases). Germline V gene lookup returns CDR1 KGHSH and CDR2 LQKENI. The CDR3 runs 13 residues. Trimming removed 3 bases at V and 7 bases at J, with 12 bases between. The CDR3 nucleotides are TGTGCCAGCTCACCGCCGTACAGGGCTGGCTACACCTTC. It encodes CASSPPYRAGYTF.

The chain recombines TRBV19 with TRBJ2-1; D gene ambiguous. This CDR3 spans 15 amino acids. The germline V gene has CDR1 LNHDA and CDR2 SQIVND (reference sequence). Trimming cost V 5 bases and J 4 bases, with 15 bases left between them. The CDR3 DNA is TGTGCCAGTAGTCACGGGCGTAGCCCTTACAATGAGCAGTTCTTC. Translation: CASSHGRSPYNEQFF.

This chain joins TRBV7-2 and TRBJ2-3; 7 bases agree with TRBD2. The CDR3 sequence is 12 residues long. CDR1 and CDR2 from the germline V gene are SGHTA and FQGNSA. V trimming: 5 bases; J trimming: 11 bases; junction bases outside the gene matches: 7. This chain's CDR3 is CASSRDRGGQYF. DNA of the CDR3: TGTGCCAGCAGCCGAGACCGCGGGGGGCAGTATTTT.

The chain is built from TRBV9 and TRBJ2-1; D remains ambiguous. Germline-derived CDR1 and CDR2 are SGDLS and YYNGEE. The ends were cut back, 2 bases at V and 5 bases at J, with 5 bases in the middle. This CDR3 has 12 residues. The CDR3: CASSVFDNEQFF. The CDR3 DNA follows: TGTGCCAGCAGCGTCTTTGACAATGAGCAGTTCTTC.

V and J are TRBV4-2 and TRBJ2-2; no reliable D call. In germline, CDR1 is LGHNA, CDR2 YNFKEQ. The CDR3 spans 16 residues. Trimming left V 1 base short and J 5 bases short, with 14 bases between. The CDR3 spells CASSQATFSWTGELFF. The CDR3 nucleotides read TGTGCCAGCAGCCAAGCCACATTTTCGTGGACCGGGGAGCTGTTTTTT.

V gene TRBV10-3 combines with J gene TRBJ2-5; tentative D call: TRBD1 (6 bases). The CDR3 totals 15 residues. V was clipped by 3 bases and J by 3 bases, with 14 bases between them. Germline V gives CDR1 ENHRY, CDR2 SYGVKD. The CDR3 coding sequence is TGTGCCATCAGTGACCGGTCCCGGGACAAAGAGACCCAGTACTTC. It specifies CAISDRSRDKETQYF.

This clone was counted once. Other nucleotide sequences from this sample produce the same CDR3. J is TRBJ2-3 and V is TRBV5-1, with 8 bases that match TRBD1. With 4 bases clipped from V and 3 bases from J, the junction kept 1 base outside the gene matches. CDR3 length: 13 amino acids. Germline V gene data show CDR1 as SGHRS and CDR2 as YFSETQ. The CDR3 spells CASSGQGTDTQYF. The CDR3 region has the DNA TGCGCCAGCAGCGGACAGGGAACAGATACGCAGTATTTT.

On this clone itself: Different DNA sequences within this sample yield the same CDR3. The J gene is TRBJ2-7, the V gene TRBV6-5; perhaps TRBD2 as D (6 bases). Germline CDR1 reads MNHEY; CDR2 reads SVGAGI. This CDR3 comprises 15 residues. The V end lost 0 bases, the J end lost 2 bases, and 11 bases lay between the germline ends. The CDR3 sequence is CASSYSGLAAYEQYF. CDR3 bases: TGTGCCAGCAGTTACTCGGGACTGGCAGCCTACGAGCAGTACTTC.

This chain uses TRBV6-6 with TRBJ1-5; D is unresolved. From germline, CDR1 is MNHNY and CDR2 SVGAGI (reference sequence). Trimming left V 5 bases short and J 3 bases short, with 11 bases between. The CDR3 covers 14 residues. CDR3 sequence (DNA): TGTGCCAGCAGTCCACAGTTCCCCAATCAGCCCCAGCATTTT. Its translation is CASSPQFPNQPQHF.

The chain couples TRBV6-1 to TRBJ1-1; 9 bases map to TRBD1. Germline CDR1 MNHNS, CDR2 SASEGT. The CDR3 extends over 17 amino acids. The J segment lost 3 bases and the V segment lost 3 bases, leaving 11 bases of the junction unmatched. The CDR3 loop is CASSEYFGTGSDTEAFF. CDR3 sequence (DNA): TGTGCCAGCAGTGAGTACTTCGGGACAGGGTCGGACACTGAAGCTTTCTTT.

The V call is TRBV7-9, the J call TRBJ2-5; 7 bases match TRBD1. This CDR3 has 14 residues. Germline V gene lookup returns CDR1 SEHNR and CDR2 FQNEAQ (reference sequence). Unmatched junction bases numbered 4, after V lost 5 bases and J lost 1 base. This CDR3 is CASSDTGAQETQYF. CDR3 nucleotide sequence: TGTGCCAGCAGCGATACAGGGGCCCAAGAGACCCAGTACTTC.

The gene calls are TRBV6-5 and TRBJ1-5; D may be TRBD1 (5 bases). CDR3 length: 12 amino acids. V was shortened by 5 bases and J by 8 bases, with 10 bases between the two germline ends. The V gene's germline CDR1 is MNHEY and CDR2 SVGAGI. The CDR3 protein is CASSRGTEPQHF. CDR3 bases: TGTGCCAGCAGTCGAGGGACGGAGCCCCAGCATTTT.

The chain combines TRBV7-8 with TRBJ1-1; D gene ambiguous. The length of the CDR3 is 13 residues. V shed 0 bases and J shed 10 bases, with 12 bases lying between them. CDR1 is SGHVS and CDR2 is FQNEAQ in the germline V gene. The DNA of the CDR3 is TGTGCCAGCAGCTTAGCGGAAGGCGGCGGAGCTTTCTTT. Protein: CASSLAEGGGAFF.

The chain carries TRBV5-4 and TRBJ1-2; no reliable D call. Germline CDR1 SGHNT, CDR2 YYREEE (reference sequence). The CDR3 is made up of 13 amino acids. V was trimmed by 2 bases and J by 2 bases, leaving 7 bases between them. The CDR3 nucleotides are TGTGCCAGCAGCTTAAGCCAAAACTATGGCTACACCTTC. Residues: CASSLSQNYGYTF.

The rearrangement links TRBV7-9 to TRBJ2-7, with 14 positions matching TRBD2. Per the germline V gene, CDR1 is SEHNR and CDR2 is FQNEAQ (reference sequence). The CDR3 has 16 residues. The V and J ends lost 3 bases and 1 base, in that order; junction bases with no gene match: 2. The CDR3 sequence is CASSLGLAGASYEQYF. The CDR3 nucleotides read TGTGCCAGCAGCTTGGGACTAGCGGGAGCGTCCTACGAGCAGTACTTC. Filled out from reference TRBV7-9 and TRBJ2-7, the complete variable domain reads DTGVSQNPRHKITKRGQNVTFRCDPISEHNRLYWYRQTLGQGPEFLTYFQNEAQLEKSRLLSDRFSAERPKGSFSTLEIQRTEQGDSAMYLCASSLGLAGASYEQYFGPGTRLTVT.

A note on this clone: This sample includes further DNA sequences coding for the same CDR3. This chain connects TRBV7-9 to TRBJ2-1, with 7 bases identical to TRBD2. The V and J ends lost 1 base and 6 bases, in that order; junction bases with no gene match: 0. Germline loops: CDR1 SEHNR, CDR2 FQNEAQ (reference sequence). The CDR3 has 13 residues. The DNA of the CDR3 is TGTGCCAGCAGCTTAGGCGGGAGCAATGAGCAGTTCTTC. This translates into CASSLGGSNEQFF.

CDR3 DNA sequence: TGCGCCAGCAGCCCACTCCCCCGCTCCTACAATGAGCAGTTCTTC. It specifies CASSPLPRSYNEQFF. The chain joins TRBV5-1 to TRBJ2-1; no clear D. Germline loops: CDR1 SGHRS, CDR2 YFSETQ. The length of the CDR3 is 15 residues. V was pared by 4 bases and J by 0 bases, with 11 bases between.